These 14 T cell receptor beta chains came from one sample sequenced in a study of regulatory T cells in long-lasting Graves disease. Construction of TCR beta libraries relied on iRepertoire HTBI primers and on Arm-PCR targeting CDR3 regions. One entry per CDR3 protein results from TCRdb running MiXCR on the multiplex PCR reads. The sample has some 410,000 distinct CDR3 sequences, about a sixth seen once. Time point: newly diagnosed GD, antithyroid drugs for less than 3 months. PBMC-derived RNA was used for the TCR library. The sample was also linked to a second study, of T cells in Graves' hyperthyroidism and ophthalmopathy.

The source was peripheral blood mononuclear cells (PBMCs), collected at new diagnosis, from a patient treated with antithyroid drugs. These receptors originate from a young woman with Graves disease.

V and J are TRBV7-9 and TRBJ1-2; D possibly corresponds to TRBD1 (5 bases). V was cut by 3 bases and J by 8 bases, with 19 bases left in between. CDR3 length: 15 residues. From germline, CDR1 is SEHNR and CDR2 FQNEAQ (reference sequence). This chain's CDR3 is CASSFLPGRGDGYTF. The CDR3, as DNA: TGTGCCAGCAGCTTCCTGCCCGGGAGGGGTGACGGCTACACCTTC.

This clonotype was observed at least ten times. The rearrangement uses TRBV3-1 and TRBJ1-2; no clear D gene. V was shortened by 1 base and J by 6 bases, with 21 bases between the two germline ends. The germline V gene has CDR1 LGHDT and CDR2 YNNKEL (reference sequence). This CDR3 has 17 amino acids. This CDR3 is CASSQGIGVLLIHGYTF. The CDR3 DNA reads TGTGCCAGCAGCCAAGGCATCGGGGTTCTACTAATCCATGGCTACACCTTC.

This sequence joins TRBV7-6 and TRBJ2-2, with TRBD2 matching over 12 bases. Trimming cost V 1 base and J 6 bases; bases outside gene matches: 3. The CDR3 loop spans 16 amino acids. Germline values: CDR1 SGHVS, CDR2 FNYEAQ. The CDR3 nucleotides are TGTGCCAGCAGCTTAGAACTAGCGGGAGGTGCCGGGGAGCTGTTTTTT. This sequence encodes CASSLELAGGAGELFF.

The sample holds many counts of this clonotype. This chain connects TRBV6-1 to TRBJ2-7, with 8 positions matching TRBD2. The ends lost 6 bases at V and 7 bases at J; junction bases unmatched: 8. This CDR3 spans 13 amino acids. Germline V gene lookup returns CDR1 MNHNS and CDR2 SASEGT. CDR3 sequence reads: CASSNGRAGEQYF. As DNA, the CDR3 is TGTGCCAGCAGCAACGGGAGGGCGGGTGAGCAGTACTTC.

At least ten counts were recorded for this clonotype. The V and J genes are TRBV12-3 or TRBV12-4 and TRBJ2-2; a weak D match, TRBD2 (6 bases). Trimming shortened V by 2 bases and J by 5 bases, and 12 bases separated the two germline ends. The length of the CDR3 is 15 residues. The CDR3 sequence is CASSLSGVGTGELFF. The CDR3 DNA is TGTGCCAGCAGTTTATCGGGAGTCGGAACCGGGGAGCTGTTTTTT.

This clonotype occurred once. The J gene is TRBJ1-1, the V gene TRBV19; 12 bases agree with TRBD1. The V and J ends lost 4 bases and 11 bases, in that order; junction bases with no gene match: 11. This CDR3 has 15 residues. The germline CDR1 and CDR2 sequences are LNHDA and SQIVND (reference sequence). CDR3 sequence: CASSTTGQGALWAFF. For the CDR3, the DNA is TGTGCCAGTAGTACCACGGGACAGGGGGCTCTGTGGGCTTTCTTT. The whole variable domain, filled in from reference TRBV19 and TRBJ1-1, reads DGGITQSPKYLFRKEGQNVTLSCEQNLNHDAMYWYRQDPGQGLRLIYYSQIVNDFQKGDIAEGYSVSREKKESFPLTVTSAQKNPTAFYLCASSTTGQGALWAFFGQGTRLTVV.

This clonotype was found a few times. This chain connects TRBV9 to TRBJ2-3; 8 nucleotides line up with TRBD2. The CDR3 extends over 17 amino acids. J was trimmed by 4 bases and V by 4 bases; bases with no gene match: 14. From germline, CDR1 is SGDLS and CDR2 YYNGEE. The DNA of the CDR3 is TGTGCCAGCAGCTTCATTACGGGGGGGAGCGGTGCAGATACGCAGTATTTT. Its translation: CASSFITGGSGADTQYF.

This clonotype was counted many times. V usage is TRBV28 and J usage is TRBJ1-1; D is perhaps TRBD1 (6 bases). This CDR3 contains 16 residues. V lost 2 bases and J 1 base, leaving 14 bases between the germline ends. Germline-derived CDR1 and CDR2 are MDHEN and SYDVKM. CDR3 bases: TGTGCCAGCAGTTTAGGGGGCGGGTTTGGGAACACTGAAGCTTTCTTT. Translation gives CASSLGGGFGNTEAFF.

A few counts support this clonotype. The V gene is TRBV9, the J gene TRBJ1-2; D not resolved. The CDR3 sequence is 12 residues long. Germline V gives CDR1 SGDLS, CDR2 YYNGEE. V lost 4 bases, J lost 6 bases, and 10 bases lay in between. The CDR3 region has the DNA TGTGCCAGCAGCCCCCTCGCGGATGGCTACACCTTC. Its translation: CASSPLADGYTF.

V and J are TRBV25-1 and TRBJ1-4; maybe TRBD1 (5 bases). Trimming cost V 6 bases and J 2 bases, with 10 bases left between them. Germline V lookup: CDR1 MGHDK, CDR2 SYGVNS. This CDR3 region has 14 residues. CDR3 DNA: TGTGCCAGCAGCGACAGCCTGACTAATGAAAAACTGTTTTTT. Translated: CASSDSLTNEKLFF.

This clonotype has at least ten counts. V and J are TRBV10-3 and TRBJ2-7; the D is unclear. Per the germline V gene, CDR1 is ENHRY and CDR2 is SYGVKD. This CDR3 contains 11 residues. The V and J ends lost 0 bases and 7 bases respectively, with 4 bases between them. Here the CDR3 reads CAISESLEQYF. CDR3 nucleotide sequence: TGTGCCATCAGTGAGTCGTTAGAGCAGTACTTC.

CDR3 protein: CATRRGTYNEQFF. In nucleotides, the CDR3 is TGTGCCACCAGGCGAGGGACGTACAATGAGCAGTTCTTC. The rearrangement joins TRBV6-1 to TRBJ2-1; TRBD1 or TRBD2 may be the D gene (5 bases each). Germline-derived CDR1 and CDR2 are MNHNS and SASEGT. The V gene lost 10 bases and the J gene lost 4 bases, with 14 bases spanning the gap. There are 13 residues in the CDR3.

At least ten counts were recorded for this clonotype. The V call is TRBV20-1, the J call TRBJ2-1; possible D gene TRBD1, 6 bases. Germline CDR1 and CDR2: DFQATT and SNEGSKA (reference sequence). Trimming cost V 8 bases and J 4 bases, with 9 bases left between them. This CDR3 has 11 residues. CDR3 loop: CSRTAYNEQFF. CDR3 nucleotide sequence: TGCAGTCGGACAGCTTACAATGAGCAGTTCTTC.

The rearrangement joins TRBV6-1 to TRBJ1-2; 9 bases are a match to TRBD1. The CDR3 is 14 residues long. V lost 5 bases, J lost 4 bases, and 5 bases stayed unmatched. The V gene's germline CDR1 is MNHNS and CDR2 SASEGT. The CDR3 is CASSPETGGYGYTF. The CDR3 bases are TGTGCCAGCAGTCCAGAGACAGGGGGCTATGGCTACACCTTC.